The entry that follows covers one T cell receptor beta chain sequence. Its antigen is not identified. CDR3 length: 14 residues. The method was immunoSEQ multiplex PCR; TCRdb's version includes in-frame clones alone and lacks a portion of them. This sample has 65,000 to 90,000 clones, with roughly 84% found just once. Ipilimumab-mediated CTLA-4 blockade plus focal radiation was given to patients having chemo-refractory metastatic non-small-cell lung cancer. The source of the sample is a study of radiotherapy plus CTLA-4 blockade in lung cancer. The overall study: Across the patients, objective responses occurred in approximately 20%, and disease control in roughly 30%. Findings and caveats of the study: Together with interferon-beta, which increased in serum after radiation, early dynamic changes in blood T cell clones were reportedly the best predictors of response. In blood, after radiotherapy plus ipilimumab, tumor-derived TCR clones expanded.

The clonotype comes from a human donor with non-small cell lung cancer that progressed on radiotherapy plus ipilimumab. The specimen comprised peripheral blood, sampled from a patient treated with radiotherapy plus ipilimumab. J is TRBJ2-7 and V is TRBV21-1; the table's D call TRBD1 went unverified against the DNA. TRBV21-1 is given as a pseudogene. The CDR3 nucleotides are TGTGCCAGCAGCGGGGACAGGGGGCTCTACGAGCAGTACGTC. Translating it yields CASSGDRGLYEQYV.